This entry lists 15 T cell receptor beta chains sequenced from one sample in a study of breast tumors, draining lymph nodes, adjacent tissues. The lymph nodes were axillary draining lymph nodes from breast cancer patients. Each CDR3 protein gets one entry after TCRdb re-called the multiplex PCR reads with MiXCR. The table has hundreds of thousands of distinct CDR3 sequences, approximately 29% seen once. The source material was axillary lymph node tissue. The receptors were gathered from a female donor with breast cancer. Some clones in this sample may be carry-over from other donors' samples.

The chain uses TRBV5-1 and TRBJ2-2, with 8 bases that match TRBD1. Germline lookup yields CDR1 SGHRS and CDR2 YFSETQ. The CDR3 spans 17 residues. V lost 0 bases and J lost 4; bases outside the gene matches: 8. CDR3: CASSLAGGQGSTGELFF. The CDR3 nucleotides are TGCGCCAGCAGCTTGGCCGGTGGACAGGGATCCACCGGGGAGCTGTTTTTT.

This clonotype was seen repeatedly, ten times or more. The gene calls are TRBV4-3 and TRBJ2-1, with TRBD1 matching over 8 bases. In germline, CDR1 is LGHNA, CDR2 YSLEER. This CDR3 region has 15 residues. V lost 4 bases and J lost 5; bases outside the gene matches: 7. The CDR3 loop is CASSLAGRGHNEQFF. Here the CDR3 DNA reads TGCGCCAGCAGCCTGGCGGGCAGGGGGCACAATGAGCAGTTCTTC.

Ten or more counts support this clonotype. The chain joins TRBV9 to TRBJ2-7, with 11 bases identical to TRBD2. CDR1 is SGDLS, CDR2 YYNGEE, per germline. V lost 0 bases and J lost 7; bases outside the gene matches: 6. The CDR3 consists of 15 residues. The CDR3 DNA reads as TGTGCCAGCAGCGTAGGGATTAGCGGGAGGGGGGAGCAGTACTTC. As protein: CASSVGISGRGEQYF.

Turning to this clonotype: A much larger clonotype is one base distant, so this may be a read error. In DNA, the CDR3 is TGTGCCAGTAGGGACAGGGGACACCGAAACTATGGCTACACCTTC. This translates into CASRDRGHRNYGYTF. This chain uses TRBV19 with TRBJ1-2, with 9 bases matching TRBD1. With V trimmed by 6 bases and J by 2 bases, 7 bases remained unmatched. The CDR3 contains 15 residues. CDR1 is LNHDA and CDR2 is SQIVND in the germline V gene (reference sequence). Full variable domain (rest looked up from reference TRBV19 and TRBJ1-2): DGGITQSPKYLFRKEGQNVTLSCEQNLNHDAMYWYRQDPGQGLRLIYYSQIVNDFQKGDIAEGYSVSREKKESFPLTVTSAQKNPTAFYLCASRDRGHRNYGYTFGSGTRLTVV.

Remarks on this clonotype: A read error may be the cause here, since a much bigger clone is one base away. The gene calls are TRBV20-1 and TRBJ2-1; 7 bases map to TRBD2. CDR1 is DFQATT and CDR2 is SNEGSKA in the germline V gene (reference sequence). Trimming removed 0 bases from V and 0 bases from J; junction bases left unmatched: 5. The CDR3 is made up of 16 amino acids. The CDR3: CSAREGGRLSYNEQFF. For the CDR3, the DNA is TGCAGTGCTAGAGAGGGCGGGAGACTCTCCTACAATGAGCAGTTCTTC.

On this clonotype itself: Since a much larger clone is just one base distant, this may be a read error. The genes are TRBV7-2 and TRBJ2-2; 10 nucleotides line up with TRBD2. The CDR3 is 15 amino acids. CDR1 is SGHTA, CDR2 FQGNSA, per germline. The J segment lost 4 bases and the V segment lost 5 bases, leaving 4 bases of the junction unmatched. The CDR3 DNA is TGTGCCAGCAGCCCGACTAGCGGGTTCACCGGGGAGCTGTTTTTT. Encoded protein: CASSPTSGFTGELFF.

This sequence joins TRBV19 and TRBJ1-1, with D unclear. The CDR3 totals 14 residues. Trimming removed 5 bases at V and 3 bases at J, with 13 bases between. Germline V gives CDR1 LNHDA, CDR2 SQIVND (reference sequence). As DNA, the CDR3 is TGTGCCAGTAGTGGCGGGGTATGGGACACTGAAGCTTTCTTT. Its protein is CASSGGVWDTEAFF.

The gene calls are TRBV30 and TRBJ1-3; D not resolved. Trimming pared 0 bases from V and 9 bases from J, leaving 12 bases between. The V gene's germline CDR1 is GTSNPN and CDR2 SVGIG (reference sequence). CDR3 length: 13 residues. The CDR3 DNA is TGTGCCTGGAGTGTAGGCCGCGACGTCACCATATATTTT. Its protein is CAWSVGRDVTIYF. Complete variable domain (other parts from reference TRBV30 and TRBJ1-3): SQTIHQWPATLVQPVGSPLSLECTVEGTSNPNLYWYRQAAGRGLQLLFYSVGIGQISSEVPQNLSASRPQDRQFILSSKKLLLSDSGFYLCAWSVGRDVTIYFGEGSWLTVV.

The table lists this clonotype with many counts. The chain is built from TRBV12-3 or TRBV12-4 and TRBJ1-5; D uncertain. This CDR3 comprises 15 residues. V dropped 1 base and J dropped 4 bases, with 11 bases sitting between them. The CDR3 nucleotides read TGTGCCAGCAGTTTAGGAACAGCCTCTAATCAGCCCCAGCATTTT. This gives the protein CASSLGTASNQPQHF.

The sample holds many counts of this clonotype. At one boundary the junction diverges from the germline segment, which might be a read error. The CDR3 is CASSLVQSKYGYTF. The DNA of the CDR3 is TGTGCCAGCAGCTTGGTACAGTCTAAGTATGGCTACACCTTC. This chain joins TRBV5-6 and TRBJ1-2; no definite D call. The CDR3 is 14 residues long. Looked up from germline, CDR1 is SGHDT and CDR2 is YYEEEE.

This clonotype came up many times. The chain uses TRBV27 and TRBJ2-2; no clear D. V lost 5 bases to trimming and J lost 1 base, with 5 bases between them. The CDR3 contains 13 residues. Germline V gene data show CDR1 as MNHEY and CDR2 as SMNVEV (reference sequence). The CDR3 here is CASSKGNTGELFF. Here the CDR3 DNA reads TGTGCCAGCAGTAAGGGGAACACCGGGGAGCTGTTTTTT.

The chain carries TRBV7-2 and TRBJ1-1, with a weak D call TRBD1 (5 bases). CDR3 length: 15 residues. Germline V gene sequence: CDR1 SGHTA, CDR2 FQGNSA. V gave up 0 bases and J gave up 2 bases, with 10 bases separating them. The CDR3 loop reads CASSLALQGNTEAFF. For the CDR3, the DNA is TGTGCCAGCAGCTTAGCGCTTCAGGGAAACACTGAAGCTTTCTTT. The entire variable domain, with the rest obtained from reference TRBV7-2 and TRBJ1-1, is as follows: GAGVSQSPSNKVTEKGKDVELRCDPISGHTALYWYRQSLGQGLEFLIYFQGNSAPDKSGLPSDRFSAERTGGSVSTLTIQRTQQEDSAVYLCASSLALQGNTEAFFGQGTRLTVV.

The chain uses TRBV30 and TRBJ1-6, with D possibly being TRBD1 (6 bases). Germline CDR1 is GTSNPN and CDR2 is SVGIG (reference sequence). The CDR3 runs to 16 residues. Trimming removed 0 bases from V and 7 bases from J, with 16 bases in between. CDR3 protein: CAWSVGGQGRNSPLHF. The CDR3 DNA is TGTGCCTGGAGTGTTGGGGGCCAGGGGCGCAATTCACCCCTCCACTTT.

Note on this clonotype: With a much larger clone just one base away, this may be a read error. This CDR3 is CAGSHSTGSNQPQHF. The CDR3 region has the DNA TGCGCCGGCAGCCATTCGACAGGCAGCAATCAGCCCCAGCATTTT. This chain uses TRBV4-3 with TRBJ1-5; possible D gene TRBD1, 6 bases. CDR1 and CDR2 from the germline V gene are LGHNA and YSLEER. The CDR3 sequence is 15 residues long.

The rearrangement uses TRBV7-9 and TRBJ2-2; TRBD1 might be the D (6 bases). The CDR3 loop spans 14 amino acids. V was pared by 3 bases and J by 8 bases, with 13 bases between. CDR1 and CDR2 from the germline V gene are SEHNR and FQNEAQ (reference sequence). The CDR3 bases are TGTGCCAGCAGCTTTATAGCCGGGACAGGGGAGCTGTTTTTT. Its protein is CASSFIAGTGELFF.